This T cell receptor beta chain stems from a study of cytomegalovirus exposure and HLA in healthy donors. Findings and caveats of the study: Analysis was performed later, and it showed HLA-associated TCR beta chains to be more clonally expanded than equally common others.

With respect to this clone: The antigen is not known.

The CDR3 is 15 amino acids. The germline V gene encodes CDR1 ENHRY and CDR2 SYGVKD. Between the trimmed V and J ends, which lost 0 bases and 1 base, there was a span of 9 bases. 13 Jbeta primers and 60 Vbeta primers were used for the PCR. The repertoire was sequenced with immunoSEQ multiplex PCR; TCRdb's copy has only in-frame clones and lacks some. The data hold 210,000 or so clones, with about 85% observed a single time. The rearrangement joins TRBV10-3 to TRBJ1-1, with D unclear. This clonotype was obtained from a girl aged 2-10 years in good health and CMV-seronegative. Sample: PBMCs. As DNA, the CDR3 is TGTGCCATCAGTGAGTCGGAGGGTGGGAACACTGAAGCTTTCTTT. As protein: CAISESEGGNTEAFF.